Detailed here is one T cell receptor (beta chain). Its antigen is not identified. This sample stems from a study of T cell responses to AZD1222 COVID-19 vaccine. Notes on the study in general: Donors were chiefly white British, with a greater number of females, and clonal diversity was perhaps underestimated.

Using immunoSEQ multiplex PCR, the repertoire was profiled, and TCRdb retains in-frame clones only, with some absent. The sample has 95,000 to 110,000 clones; around 91% are singletons. Germline assignment: CDR1 SGHTA and CDR2 FQGTGA. CDR3 length equals 13 residues. V lost 5 bases and J lost 3, with 10 bases in between. The TCR originated in an adult in good health. The chain combines TRBV7-3 with TRBJ1-1; no reliable D call. Sequenced here: peripheral blood, sampled on day 0 of AZD1222 vaccination. This CDR3 reads CASSRERDTEAFF. DNA of the CDR3: TGTGCCAGCAGCAGGGAGCGGGACACTGAAGCTTTCTTT. The full variable domain, its missing parts supplied by reference TRBV7-3 and TRBJ1-1, is GAGVSQTPSNKVTEKGKYVELRCDPISGHTALYWYRQSLGQGPEFLIYFQGTGAADDSGLPNDRFFAVRPEGSVSTLKIQRTERGDSAVYLCASSRERDTEAFFGQGTRLTVV.